These T cell receptor beta chains were read from a single sample in a study of B cell selection in AIRE deficiency. Using immunoSEQ multiplex PCR, the repertoire was profiled, and TCRdb retains in-frame clones only, with some absent. The sample consists of more than 25,000 clones, about 95% of them appearing once. The sample consisted of CD4+CD127+ conventional T cells sorted from PBMCs. The receptors here all came from a human donor in good health. CDR3s include the opening cysteine and the closing phenylalanine or tryptophan. The D gene is left open where the match is weak.

TRBJ2-7,TRBD1,TRBV19,CASSLGQGPYEQYF
TRBJ2-5,TRBD2,TRBV19,CASSIRLAGVPTQYF
TRBJ2-3,-,TRBV5-5,CASSWGRNTDTQYF
TRBJ1-5,-,TRBV7-8,CASSFLPSGVGFSNQPQHF
TRBJ2-3,TRBD2,TRBV7-8,CASSFPLFLAGGTDTQYF
TRBJ1-1,-,TRBV10-2,CASRQGPSNTEAFF
TRBJ2-1,-,TRBV13,CASSSRLVQNEQFF
TRBJ2-5,TRBD2,TRBV18,CASSPVRTSGGAQETQYF
TRBJ1-6,-,TRBV7-8,CASSLGGRDNSPLHF
TRBJ2-5,-,TRBV18,CASSPTVQETQYF
TRBJ1-1,-,TRBV29-1,CSVVGRAMNTEAFF
TRBJ2-7,TRBD2,TRBV7-3,CASSLAGGLIDEQYF
TRBJ1-2,-,TRBV20-1,CSATSPYGYTF
TRBJ1-1,-,TRBV5-1,CASSRWSGEMNTEAFF
TRBJ1-1,-,TRBV5-1,CASSLGRGNTEAFF
TRBJ1-1,TRBD1,TRBV18,CASSPQGAKSGTEAFF
TRBJ1-2,TRBD1,TRBV6-1,CASSSTGAGYTF
TRBJ2-7,TRBD2,TRBV4-1,CASSQASSGRPYEQYF
TRBJ1-1,-,TRBV5-1,CASSLRGGERTEAFF
TRBJ2-3,TRBD2,TRBV5-4,CASSWGGSDTQYF
TRBJ1-5,-,TRBV6-6,CASSNRFNQPQHF
TRBJ2-7,TRBD1,TRBV7-9,CASSRSGTGVGEQYF
TRBJ1-3,-,TRBV11-3,CASSLGQSRSGNTIYF
TRBJ2-4,-,TRBV19,CASSHDWGWYF
TRBJ2-7,TRBD2,TRBV11-3,CASSRGLAGGPSYEQYF
TRBJ2-3,TRBD2,TRBV25-1,CASSGTSRGADTQYF
TRBJ2-6,-,TRBV1,CTSSQDPGLALSGANVLTF